The 4 T cell receptor beta chains given below trace back to one sample, sequenced in a study of monozygotic twins with cystic fibrosis. Libraries were prepared by immunoSEQ multiplex PCR; TCRdb keeps only in-frame clonotypes and omits some of them. Among about 36,000 clones listed, over 80% were seen once. The sequenced material came from blood. Every receptor here comes from a boy aged 2 to 10 with cystic fibrosis.

The chain recombines TRBV10-3 with TRBJ2-6; D might be TRBD1 (6 bases). CDR1 is ENHRY, CDR2 SYGVKD, per germline. This CDR3 has 13 amino acids. V was trimmed by 8 bases and J by 2 bases, leaving 7 bases between them. The chain's CDR3 is CAIEGAGANVLTF. The CDR3 coding sequence is TGTGCCATCGAGGGGGCTGGGGCCAACGTCCTGACTTTC.

The chain uses TRBV5-3 and TRBJ1-5; D ambiguous. TRBV5-3 is identified as an open reading frame with a role that is uncertain. Trimming stripped 0 bases from V and 6 bases from J, with 10 bases between. This CDR3 comprises 14 residues. The CDR3 region is CARSLVPEFQPQHF. Written as DNA, the CDR3 is TGTGCCAGAAGCTTGGTCCCCGAATTTCAGCCCCAGCATTTT.

V is TRBV11-3 and J is TRBJ1-3; no firm D call. Trimming cost V 3 bases and J 2 bases, with 8 bases left between them. CDR1 SGHNT and CDR2 YENEEA come from the germline V gene. The CDR3 has 14 residues. CDR3 region: CASSFSTPGNTIYF. The CDR3 DNA is TGTGCCAGCAGCTTTTCCACGCCTGGAAACACCATATATTTT.

The genes are TRBV2 and TRBJ2-7; D is perhaps TRBD1 or TRBD2 (5 bases each). This CDR3 contains 13 residues. The ends were cut back, 7 bases at V and 5 bases at J, with 15 bases in the middle. Germline lookup yields CDR1 SNHLY and CDR2 FYNNEI. As DNA, the CDR3 is TGTGCCAGCACCGTCCGCAGGGACCACGAGCAGTACTTC. Amino acids: CASTVRRDHEQYF.